The entry that follows covers one TCR beta chain sequence. No antigen is known for it. This sample was taken from a study of cytomegalovirus exposure and HLA in healthy donors. Whole-study results and caveats: CMV serostatus stood as the only immune exposure information on hand. Generally TCR sequences proved uncommon, though certain public TCRs appeared in numerous donors.

Primers included in the PCR were 60 Vbeta and 13 Jbeta primers. The protocol was immunoSEQ multiplex PCR, while the TCRdb copy is restricted to in-frame clones and leaves out a portion. The sample lists some 120,000 clones; approximately 80% were seen once. The CDR3 totals 15 residues. Per the germline V gene, CDR1 is SGHTA and CDR2 is FQGNSA. Trimming took 7 bases from V and 3 from J, leaving 18 bases between them. This TCR derives from a female donor in good health and CMV-seronegative. The specimen sequenced was PBMCs. The J gene is TRBJ1-2, the V gene TRBV7-2; TRBD1 might be the D (5 bases). The CDR3 bases are TGTGCCAGCACCCGAGACCGGGGGGGGGACTATGGCTACACCTTC. Translated, it gives CASTRDRGGDYGYTF.